Included here is one T cell receptor beta chain sequence, with context. The CDR3 length is 16 residues. The V and J ends lost 4 bases and 0 bases respectively, with 13 bases between them. Germline V gene data show CDR1 as MNHEY and CDR2 as SVGAGI. This sample was included in a study of shared clonotypes between healthy human individuals. Data came from immunoSEQ multiplex PCR; TCRdb stores just in-frame clones and leaves some out. The table shows roughly 2 million clones, with roughly 94% occurring only once. The specimen was naive CD4+ T cells sorted from blood. Subset of the sample: CD45RA+ positively selected. The genes are TRBV6-5 and TRBJ1-3; D perhaps matches TRBD1 (5 bases). This receptor was obtained from a man between 18 and 35 years old in good health. The CDR3 protein is CASSFDSSFSGNTIYF. In DNA, the CDR3 is TGTGCCAGCAGTTTTGACAGCTCTTTCTCTGGAAACACCATATATTTT.